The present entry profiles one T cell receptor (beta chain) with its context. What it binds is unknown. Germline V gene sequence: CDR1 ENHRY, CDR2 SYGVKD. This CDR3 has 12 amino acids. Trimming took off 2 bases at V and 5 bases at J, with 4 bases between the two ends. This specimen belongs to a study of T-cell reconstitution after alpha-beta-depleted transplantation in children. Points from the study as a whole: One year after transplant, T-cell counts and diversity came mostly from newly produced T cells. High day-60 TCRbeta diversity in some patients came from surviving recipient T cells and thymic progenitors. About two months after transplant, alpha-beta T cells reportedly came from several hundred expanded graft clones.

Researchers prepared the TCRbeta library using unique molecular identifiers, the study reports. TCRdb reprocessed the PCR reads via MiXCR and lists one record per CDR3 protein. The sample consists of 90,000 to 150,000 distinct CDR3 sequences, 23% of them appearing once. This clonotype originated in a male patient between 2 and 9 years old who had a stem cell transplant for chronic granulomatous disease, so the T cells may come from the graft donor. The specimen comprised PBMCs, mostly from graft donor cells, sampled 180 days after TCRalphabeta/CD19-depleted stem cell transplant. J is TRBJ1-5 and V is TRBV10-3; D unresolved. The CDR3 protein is CAISERDQPQHF. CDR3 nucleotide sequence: TGTGCCATCAGTGAGCGGGATCAGCCCCAGCATTTT.